The clone carrying this T cell receptor beta chain occurred a few times. Antigen unknown. TCRdb's copy holds only in-frame clones and misses some; the assay was immunoSEQ multiplex PCR. The table shows 120,000 or so clones, with 84% occurring only once. These data originate in a study of identifying expanded T cells in peripheral blood. Broader study findings: About 1.2 clones differed between technical replicates, versus approximately 16 and 20 over time. Clone count variance between approximately two-week samples rose with total template count.

V was cut by 6 bases and J by 2 bases, with 17 bases left in between. This CDR3 comprises 16 residues. Germline lookup yields CDR1 SGHVS and CDR2 FQNEAQ. During the collection period, no donor immune events like infections were recorded. This TCR came from a person aged 18 to 70 in good health. The sequenced sample consisted of blood. The rearrangement uses TRBV7-8 and TRBJ1-3; TRBD1 might be the D (5 bases). The DNA of the CDR3 is TGTGCCAGCAGTCTCCTTGGAGGGACGGCTGGAAACACCATATATTTT. Protein: CASSLLGGTAGNTIYF.